This note documents a single T cell receptor beta chain sequence. What it binds is not known. These data are taken from a study of cytomegalovirus exposure and HLA in healthy donors. General study points: A few chains tied to CMV proved CMV antigen-specific in vitro.

PCR primers comprised 60 Vbeta and 13 Jbeta primers. Repertoires were generated with immunoSEQ multiplex PCR, while TCRdb's copy carries only in-frame clones and drops some. This table has under 200,000 clones, about 12% appearing once. V dropped 5 bases and J dropped 4 bases, with 12 bases sitting between them. Germline lookup yields CDR1 MNHNY and CDR2 SVGAGI (reference sequence). This CDR3 is built from 14 residues. The rearrangement links TRBV6-6 to TRBJ1-3; D uncertain. The TCR was taken from a man aged 45 to 65 in good health and CMV-seropositive. The material sequenced was PBMCs. The CDR3 region is CASSQQMLGNTIYF. CDR3 coding DNA: TGTGCCAGCAGTCAACAAATGTTAGGAAACACCATATATTTT.